This T cell receptor beta chain is drawn from a study of shared clonotypes between healthy human individuals. Profiling relied on immunoSEQ multiplex PCR, and the TCRdb table lists in-frame clones only, not all of them. The sample has more than 2,000,000 clones, more than 80% seen once; the top ten hold 0.39%. V gave up 2 bases and J gave up 2 bases, with 13 bases separating them. Germline V gene sequence: CDR1 MDHEN, CDR2 SYDVKM. CDR3 size: 15 residues. The sequence derives from a man in his late teens or twenties in good health. Some clones in this sample may be carry-over from other donors' samples. The V call is TRBV28, the J call TRBJ2-7; the D gene could be TRBD1 or TRBD2 (6 bases each). Sequenced: naive CD4+ T cells from PBMCs. Indicated subset: CD45RA+ positively selected. CDR3 coding DNA: TGTGCCAGCAGTTTAAGGGGGGCCCCTCCCTACGAGCAGTACTTC. It codes for CASSLRGAPPYEQYF.